These 17 T cell receptor beta chains were sequenced from one sample in a study of T-cell reconstitution after alpha-beta-depleted transplantation in children. As it was prepared, the TCRbeta library received unique molecular identifiers. TCRdb analysed the PCR reads with MiXCR anew, one entry per CDR3 protein. Among about 610,000 distinct CDR3 sequences listed, under 12% were seen once. The source material was PBMCs from the stem cell graft donor, sampled from the stem cell graft. The receptors here all came from a human donor who donated a stem cell graft to a child with acute myeloid leukemia.

The chain recombines TRBV4-3 with TRBJ2-2; D is undetermined. There are 16 residues in the CDR3. V dropped 0 bases and J dropped 1 base, with 9 bases sitting between them. Germline V lookup: CDR1 LGHNA, CDR2 YSLEER. CDR3 bases: TGCGCCAGCAGCCAAGATCTCACTGGGAACACCGGGGAGCTGTTTTTT. It yields the protein CASSQDLTGNTGELFF.

This clonotype was recorded many times. This rearrangement joins TRBV5-1 to TRBJ2-7; 7 bases match TRBD1. V trimming: 7 bases; J trimming: 1 base; junction bases outside the gene matches: 5. The CDR3 is made up of 13 amino acids. Germline loops: CDR1 SGHRS, CDR2 YFSETQ. In nucleotides, the CDR3 is TGCGCCAGCGGAAGGACAGGATCCTACGAGCAGTACTTC. Its protein product is CASGRTGSYEQYF.

This clonotype was counted between two and nine times. In nucleotides, the CDR3 is TGCAGTGGCAACAGCCCGGCGACAAACGTCTACGAGCAGTACTTC. Protein sequence: CSGNSPATNVYEQYF. The genes are TRBV20-1 and TRBJ2-7; D remains unclear. The V end lost 7 bases, the J end lost 3 bases, and 22 bases lay between the germline ends. CDR1 is DFQATT and CDR2 is SNEGSKA in the germline V gene (reference sequence). The CDR3 spans 15 residues.

This clonotype was picked up a small number of times. The V and J genes are TRBV7-9 and TRBJ2-2; D remains unclear. The CDR3 loop spans 16 amino acids. Trimming stripped 7 bases from V and 2 bases from J, with 17 bases between. The germline gives CDR1 SEHNR, CDR2 FQNEAQ (reference sequence). This CDR3 is CASTPGRRLNTGELFF. The CDR3 DNA sequence: TGTGCCAGCACCCCCGGAAGGAGATTAAACACCGGGGAGCTGTTTTTT.

This rearrangement joins TRBV5-1 to TRBJ2-3, with 9 bases identical to TRBD1. Germline V gene data show CDR1 as SGHRS and CDR2 as YFSETQ. This CDR3 has 16 residues. The trim removed 4 bases at V and 0 bases at J, leaving 6 bases unmatched. CDR3 amino acids: CASSPTGQGSTDTQYF. In nucleotides, the CDR3 is TGCGCCAGCAGCCCCACAGGACAGGGGAGCACAGATACGCAGTATTTT.

This clonotype was found a few times. The V gene is TRBV7-2, the J gene TRBJ1-6; 7 nucleotides agree with TRBD1. The CDR3 has 17 residues. Losses at the gene ends were 0 bases for V and 3 bases for J; bases not matched to a gene: 5. Germline CDR1 and CDR2: SGHTA and FQGNSA. CDR3: CASSLAGRGNYNSPLHF. CDR3 DNA sequence: TGTGCCAGCAGCTTAGCGGGCAGGGGGAACTATAATTCACCCCTCCACTTT. Using reference TRBV7-2 and TRBJ1-6 for the parts outside the CDR3, the full variable domain is GAGVSQSPSNKVTEKGKDVELRCDPISGHTALYWYRQSLGQGLEFLIYFQGNSAPDKSGLPSDRFSAERTGGSVSTLTIQRTQQEDSAVYLCASSLAGRGNYNSPLHFGNGTRLTVT.

This clonotype has a handful of counts. The chain uses TRBV6-2 or TRBV6-3 and TRBJ2-2, with D perhaps TRBD2 (5 bases). V gave up 2 bases and J gave up 1 base, with 20 bases separating them. Germline V gene data show CDR1 as MNHEY and CDR2 as SVGEGT. The CDR3 consists of 19 residues. The CDR3 coding sequence is TGTGCCAGCAGTTACGGCCTCTGGGGAGCTACTATGAACACCGGGGAGCTGTTTTTT. Translated: CASSYGLWGATMNTGELFF.

This clonotype has only a few counts. The chain has TRBV28 and TRBJ2-2; D possibly matches TRBD1 or TRBD2 (5 bases each). Germline V CDR1 and CDR2: MDHEN, SYDVKM. The V end was cut by 4 bases, the J end by 4 bases, with 13 bases between. The CDR3 runs 15 residues. This CDR3 is CASSSRDQITGELFF. The CDR3 DNA sequence: TGTGCCAGCAGTTCCCGGGACCAAATCACCGGGGAGCTGTTTTTT.

This clonotype came up many times. The chain combines TRBV24-1 with TRBJ1-5, with no clear D. Germline values: CDR1 KGHDR, CDR2 SFDVKD. The CDR3 is 12 amino acids. V dropped 4 bases and J dropped 4 bases, with 4 bases sitting between them. As DNA, the CDR3 is TGTGCCACCAGTGACGCAAATCAGCCCCAGCATTTT. This translates into CATSDANQPQHF.

This clonotype showed up just a few times. The chain is built from TRBV20-1 and TRBJ2-7, with TRBD2 as a possible D gene (6 bases). This CDR3 contains 15 residues. Trimming left V 0 bases short and J 2 bases short, with 14 bases between. CDR1 is DFQATT and CDR2 is SNEGSKA in the germline V gene (reference sequence). CDR3 region: CSARDFAGSTYEQYF. CDR3 bases: TGCAGTGCTAGAGATTTTGCGGGATCGACCTACGAGCAGTACTTC.

This chain joins TRBV28 and TRBJ2-7; tentatively, D is TRBD1 (6 bases). This CDR3 is 15 amino acids long. Trimming took 5 bases from V and 3 from J, leaving 17 bases between them. Per germline, CDR1 MDHEN and CDR2 SYDVKM. The CDR3 DNA is TGTGCCAGCAGTCCAGGGACACCACAAATCTACGAGCAGTACTTC. Translating it yields CASSPGTPQIYEQYF. The full variable domain, its missing parts supplied by reference TRBV28 and TRBJ2-7, is DVKVTQSSRYLVKRTGEKVFLECVQDMDHENMFWYRQDPGLGLRLIYFSYDVKMKEKGDIPEGYSVSREKKERFSLILESASTNQTSMYLCASSPGTPQIYEQYFGPGTRLTVT.

The sample holds a few counts of this clonotype. This chain joins TRBV5-1 and TRBJ1-2, with D hard to call. Trimming cost V 5 bases and J 2 bases, with 10 bases left between them. The CDR3 has 13 amino acids. Germline loops: CDR1 SGHRS, CDR2 YFSETQ. The CDR3 protein is CASSSPPNYGYTF. CDR3 bases: TGCGCCAGCAGTAGTCCGCCAAACTATGGCTACACCTTC. The full variable domain, its missing parts supplied by reference TRBV5-1 and TRBJ1-2, is KAGVTQTPRYLIKTRGQQVTLSCSPISGHRSVSWYQQTPGQGLQFLFEYFSETQRNKGNFPGRFSGRQFSNSRSEMNVSTLELGDSALYLCASSSPPNYGYTFGSGTRLTVV.

The rearrangement uses TRBV7-3 and TRBJ2-1; 7 bases are shared with TRBD2. The CDR3 contains 15 residues. The germline V gene encodes CDR1 SGHTA and CDR2 FQGTGA. The J segment lost 10 bases and the V segment lost 6 bases, leaving 15 bases of the junction unmatched. CDR3 bases: TGTGCCAGCAGTCAAGGCCGGGACTACCTCTCAGAGCAGTTCTTC. It encodes CASSQGRDYLSEQFF.

This sequence joins TRBV29-1 and TRBJ1-1; no clear D. The V and J ends lost 4 bases and 1 base respectively, with 10 bases between them. The CDR3 runs 13 residues. Germline V gene sequence: CDR1 SQVTM, CDR2 ANQGSEA. The CDR3 nucleotides read TGCAGCGTTGGTCCAGGAAAGAACACTGAAGCTTTCTTT. Translation: CSVGPGKNTEAFF.

This clonotype was detected a few times. This chain links TRBV6-2 or TRBV6-3 with TRBJ2-7, with unresolved D. Per the germline V gene, CDR1 is MNHEY and CDR2 is SVGEGT. Trimming left V 10 bases short and J 3 bases short, with 19 bases between. This CDR3 spans 14 amino acids. CDR3 sequence reads: CATSDPSVFYEQYF. The CDR3 DNA sequence: TGTGCCACCTCGGATCCGTCAGTTTTCTACGAGCAGTACTTC.

This clonotype showed up many times. This sequence joins TRBV12-3 or TRBV12-4 and TRBJ2-1, with D tentatively TRBD1 (5 bases). The CDR3 contains 12 residues. The V gene lost 3 bases and the J gene lost 10 bases, with 10 bases spanning the gap. The CDR3 region has the DNA TGTGCCAGCAGTTTCTCCGCAGGGGAGCAGTTCTTC. The encoded protein is CASSFSAGEQFF.

The chain couples TRBV29-1 to TRBJ2-1; 11 nucleotides agree with TRBD2. Germline V gene data show CDR1 as SQVTM and CDR2 as ANQGSEA. V lost 3 bases and J lost 8; bases outside the gene matches: 18. The CDR3 length is 18 residues. The DNA for the CDR3 is TGCAGCGTTGAGGGCCTAGCGGGAGGTGATGTAGGGTTCGATGAGCAGTTCTTC. The encoded protein is CSVEGLAGGDVGFDEQFF.